Listed below are T cell receptor beta chains from one sample, sequenced in a study of T cells in tuberculosis. Clones were sequenced by immunoSEQ multiplex PCR, and TCRdb holds only the in-frame ones, with some missing. Seen here are some 31,000 clones, 92% observed once, and the top ten hold around 7%. The sample in question was PBMCs, obtained at tuberculosis diagnosis. These receptors originate from an adult with tuberculosis. CDR3s leave out the opening cysteine and the closing phenylalanine or tryptophan. Part of the rows lack a size; the others show once, few, many or a class for expanded clones.

V gene	clone size	J gene	CDR3 protein
TRBV15	.	TRBJ2-1	ATSLDWGYEQF
TRBV28	.	TRBJ1-4	ASSPTGNEKLF
TRBV5-3	once	TRBJ2-7	ARSLRVCNEQY
TRBV25-1	.	TRBJ2-2	ASSDGTTNTGELF
TRBV29-1	once	TRBJ2-7	STRQDYEQY
TRBV5-6	.	TRBJ2-5	ASSPGQGIPETQY
TRBV4-3	.	TRBJ1-3	ASSLTGLSGNTIY
TRBV2	once	TRBJ2-2	ASRPSGSFTGELF
TRBV2	.	TRBJ2-1	ASSVDRSSYNEQF
TRBV30	.	TRBJ1-6	AWTPGNSPLH
TRBV25-1	.	TRBJ1-1	ASSDPRTGNTEAF
TRBV5-1	.	TRBJ2-1	ASSSSKVGGLGPRSSYNEQF
TRBV10-3	.	TRBJ2-3	AISGLRTIPSTDTQY
TRBV6-6	.	TRBJ2-7	ASNRGQGYEQY
TRBV19	few	TRBJ1-2	ASKAWNEDGYT
TRBV27	.	TRBJ2-1	ASSPYTGTGGRNEQF
TRBV7-9	.	TRBJ2-3	ASSTRTGIADTQY
TRBV2	.	TRBJ1-3	ASPAGDLSGNTIY
TRBV7-8	.	TRBJ1-1	ASSNSGGMNTEAF
TRBV7-2	.	TRBJ2-1	ASSLNGLAVNEQF
TRBV6-1	.	TRBJ2-3	ASSDSLGGTDTQY
TRBV28	.	TRBJ1-4	ASSRASQGDEKLF
TRBV28	.	TRBJ2-7	ASTSRYEQY
TRBV9	.	TRBJ2-7	ASSVVRSFYEQY
TRBV21-1	.	TRBJ2-7	ASSKDRGWFPEQY
TRBV9	.	TRBJ2-5	ASSVGSGDLLETQY
TRBV19	.	TRBJ2-1	ATSPSGRRVDNEQF
TRBV6-5	.	TRBJ1-5	ASSFTRGDNQPQH
TRBV29-1	.	TRBJ2-3	SVESAGTHSTDTQY
TRBV18	.	TRBJ2-3	ASSLTRGDTQY
TRBV12-5	.	TRBJ1-2	ASGLGSGYYGYT
TRBV4-1	.	TRBJ2-3	ASSQRTAGTADTQY
TRBV19	few	TRBJ1-2	ASSIGWRYT
TRBV14	.	TRBJ1-1	ASSENAGVTEAF
TRBV11-1	.	TRBJ2-2	ASSPLQGSGELF
TRBV11-2	.	TRBJ2-5	ASSLTKETQY